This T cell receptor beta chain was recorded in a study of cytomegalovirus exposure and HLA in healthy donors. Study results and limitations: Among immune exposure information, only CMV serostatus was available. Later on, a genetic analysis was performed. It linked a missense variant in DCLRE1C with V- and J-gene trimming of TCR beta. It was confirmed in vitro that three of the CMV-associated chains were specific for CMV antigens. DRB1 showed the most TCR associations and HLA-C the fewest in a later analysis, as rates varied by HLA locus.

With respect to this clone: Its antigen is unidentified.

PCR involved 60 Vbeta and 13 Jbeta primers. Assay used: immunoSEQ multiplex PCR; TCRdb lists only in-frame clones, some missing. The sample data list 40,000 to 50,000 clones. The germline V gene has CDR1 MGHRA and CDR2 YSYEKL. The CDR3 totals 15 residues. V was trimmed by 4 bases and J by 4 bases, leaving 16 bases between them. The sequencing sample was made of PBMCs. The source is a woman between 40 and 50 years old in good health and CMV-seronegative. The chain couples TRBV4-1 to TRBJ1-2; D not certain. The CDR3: CASSPPSPGSYGYTF. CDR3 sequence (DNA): TGCGCCAGCAGCCCCCCTTCGCCAGGCTCCTATGGCTACACCTTC.